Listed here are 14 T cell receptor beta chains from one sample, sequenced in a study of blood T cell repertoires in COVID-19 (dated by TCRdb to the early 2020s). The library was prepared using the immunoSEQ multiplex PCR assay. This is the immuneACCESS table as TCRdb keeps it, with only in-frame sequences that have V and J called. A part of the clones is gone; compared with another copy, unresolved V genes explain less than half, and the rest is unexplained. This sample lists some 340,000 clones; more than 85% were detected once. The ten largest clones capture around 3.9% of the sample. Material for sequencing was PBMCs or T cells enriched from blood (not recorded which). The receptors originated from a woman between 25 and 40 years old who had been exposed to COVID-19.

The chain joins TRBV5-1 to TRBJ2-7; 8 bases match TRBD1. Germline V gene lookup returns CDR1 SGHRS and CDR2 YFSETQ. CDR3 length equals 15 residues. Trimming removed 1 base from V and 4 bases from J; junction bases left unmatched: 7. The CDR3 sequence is CASSLFSGGEYEQYF. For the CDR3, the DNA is TGCGCCAGCAGCTTGTTCTCAGGGGGCGAGTACGAGCAGTACTTC.

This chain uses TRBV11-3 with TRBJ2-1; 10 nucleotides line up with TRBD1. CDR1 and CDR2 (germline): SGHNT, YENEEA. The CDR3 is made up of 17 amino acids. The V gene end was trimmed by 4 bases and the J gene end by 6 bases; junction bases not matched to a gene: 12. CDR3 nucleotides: TGTGCCAGCAGCTCCTTCGACCGGGACAGGGGCTCCAATGAGCAGTTCTTC. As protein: CASSSFDRDRGSNEQFF. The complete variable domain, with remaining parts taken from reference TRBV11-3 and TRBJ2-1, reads EAGVVQSPRYKIIEKKQPVAFWCNPISGHNTLYWYLQNLGQGPELLIRYENEEAVDDSQLPKDRFSAERLKGVDSTLKIQPAELGDSAVYLCASSSFDRDRGSNEQFFGPGTRLTVL.

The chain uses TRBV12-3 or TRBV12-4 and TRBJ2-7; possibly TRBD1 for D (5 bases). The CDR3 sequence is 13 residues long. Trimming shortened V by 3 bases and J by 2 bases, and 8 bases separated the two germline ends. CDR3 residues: CASSLAGPYEQYF. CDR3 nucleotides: TGTGCCAGCAGTTTGGCAGGGCCCTACGAGCAGTACTTC.

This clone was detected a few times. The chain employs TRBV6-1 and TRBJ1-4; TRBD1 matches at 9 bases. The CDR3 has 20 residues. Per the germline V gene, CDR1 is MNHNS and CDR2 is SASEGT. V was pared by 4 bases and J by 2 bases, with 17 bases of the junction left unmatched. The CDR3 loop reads CASSGGQGGFARYTNEKLFF. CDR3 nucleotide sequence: TGTGCCAGCAGTGGGGGACAGGGCGGTTTTGCGCGGTATACTAATGAAAAACTGTTTTTT.

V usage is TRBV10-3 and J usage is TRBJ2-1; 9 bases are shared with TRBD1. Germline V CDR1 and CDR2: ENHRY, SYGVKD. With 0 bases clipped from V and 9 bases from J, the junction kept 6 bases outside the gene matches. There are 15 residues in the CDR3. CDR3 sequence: CAISESRTGDAEQFF. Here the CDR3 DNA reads TGTGCCATCAGTGAGTCCCGGACAGGGGATGCTGAGCAGTTCTTC.

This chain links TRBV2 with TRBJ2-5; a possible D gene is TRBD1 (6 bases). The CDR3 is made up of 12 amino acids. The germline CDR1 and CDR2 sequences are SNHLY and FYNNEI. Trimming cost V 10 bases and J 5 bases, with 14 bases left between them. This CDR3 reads CATTGSWETQYF. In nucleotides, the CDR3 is TGTGCCACCACAGGGAGTTGGGAGACCCAGTACTTC.

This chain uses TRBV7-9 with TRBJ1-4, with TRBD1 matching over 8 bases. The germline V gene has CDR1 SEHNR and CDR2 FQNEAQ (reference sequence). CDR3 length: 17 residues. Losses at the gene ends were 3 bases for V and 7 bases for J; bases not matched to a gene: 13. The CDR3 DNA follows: TGTGCCAGCAGCTTCCACCATGCCGGACAGGGAAGTGAAAAACTGTTTTTT. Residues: CASSFHHAGQGSEKLFF.

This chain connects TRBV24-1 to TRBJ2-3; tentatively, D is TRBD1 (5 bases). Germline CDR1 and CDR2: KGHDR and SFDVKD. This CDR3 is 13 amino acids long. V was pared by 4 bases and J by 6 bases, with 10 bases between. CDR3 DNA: TGTGCCACCAGTGAGGCGCCAGGGGATACGCAGTATTTT. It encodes CATSEAPGDTQYF.

CDR3 DNA: TGTGCCAGCAGCCAGCCGGGATATTCACCCCTCCACTTT. This translates into CASSQPGYSPLHF. The V and J genes are TRBV3-1 (or the pseudogene TRBV3-2) and TRBJ1-6; D is uncertain. Germline CDR1 and CDR2: LGHDT and YNNKEL (reference sequence). The CDR3 loop spans 13 amino acids. The ends were cut back, 3 bases at V and 8 bases at J, with 8 bases in the middle.

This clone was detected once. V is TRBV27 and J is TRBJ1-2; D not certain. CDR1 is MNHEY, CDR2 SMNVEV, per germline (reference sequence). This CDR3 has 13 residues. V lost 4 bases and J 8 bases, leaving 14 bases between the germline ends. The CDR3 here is CASSSYNIRGYTF. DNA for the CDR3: TGTGCCAGCAGTTCTTATAACATCCGCGGCTACACCTTC.

Here the CDR3 reads CASSPRQRGYNEQFF. The CDR3 bases are TGCGCCAGCAGCCCACGGCAGCGGGGGTACAATGAGCAGTTCTTC. The chain uses TRBV4-1 and TRBJ2-1, with TRBD2 matching over 8 bases. The V gene end was trimmed by 4 bases and the J gene end by 4 bases; junction bases not matched to a gene: 6. This CDR3 region has 15 residues. Germline V gene lookup returns CDR1 MGHRA and CDR2 YSYEKL.

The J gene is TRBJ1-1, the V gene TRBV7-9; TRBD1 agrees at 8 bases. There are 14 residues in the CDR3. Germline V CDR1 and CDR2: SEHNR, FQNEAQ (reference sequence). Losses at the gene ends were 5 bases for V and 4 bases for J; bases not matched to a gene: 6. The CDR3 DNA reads TGTGCCAGCAGCCGACAGGGGACGAGCACTGAAGCTTTCTTT. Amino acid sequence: CASSRQGTSTEAFF.

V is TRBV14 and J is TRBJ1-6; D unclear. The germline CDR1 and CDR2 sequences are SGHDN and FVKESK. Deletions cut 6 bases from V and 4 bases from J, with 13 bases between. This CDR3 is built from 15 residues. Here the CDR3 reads CASSAGWLYNSPLHF. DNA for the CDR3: TGTGCCAGCAGTGCGGGATGGTTGTATAATTCACCCCTCCACTTT.

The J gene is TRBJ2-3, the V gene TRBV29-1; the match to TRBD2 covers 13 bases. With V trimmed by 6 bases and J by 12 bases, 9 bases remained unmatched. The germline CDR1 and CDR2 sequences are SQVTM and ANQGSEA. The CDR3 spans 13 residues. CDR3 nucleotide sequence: TGCAGCGTCGGCGGACTAGCGGGGGTTAGTCAGTATTTT. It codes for CSVGGLAGVSQYF.